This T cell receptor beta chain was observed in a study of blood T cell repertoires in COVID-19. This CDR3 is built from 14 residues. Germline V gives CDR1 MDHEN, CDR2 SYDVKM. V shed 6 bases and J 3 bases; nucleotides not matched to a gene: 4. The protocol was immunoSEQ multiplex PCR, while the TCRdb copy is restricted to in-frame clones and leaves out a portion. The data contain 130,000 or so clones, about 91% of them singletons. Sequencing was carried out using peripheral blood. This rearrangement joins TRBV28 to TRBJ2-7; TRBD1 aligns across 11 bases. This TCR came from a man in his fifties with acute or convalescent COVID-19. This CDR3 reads CASRPGTGGYEQYF. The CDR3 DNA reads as TGTGCCAGCAGGCCCGGGACAGGGGGCTACGAGCAGTACTTC.